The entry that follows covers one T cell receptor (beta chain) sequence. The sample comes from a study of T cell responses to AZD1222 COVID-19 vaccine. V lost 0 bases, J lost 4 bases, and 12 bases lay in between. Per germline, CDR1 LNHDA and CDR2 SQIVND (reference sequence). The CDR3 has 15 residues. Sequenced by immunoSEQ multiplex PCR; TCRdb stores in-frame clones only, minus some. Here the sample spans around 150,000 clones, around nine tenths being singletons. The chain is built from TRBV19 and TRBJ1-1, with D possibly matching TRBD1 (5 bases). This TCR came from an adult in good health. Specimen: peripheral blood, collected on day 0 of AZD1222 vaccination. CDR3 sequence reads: CASSIDRAPSTEAFF. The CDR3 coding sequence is TGTGCCAGTAGTATAGACAGGGCCCCGAGCACTGAAGCTTTCTTT.